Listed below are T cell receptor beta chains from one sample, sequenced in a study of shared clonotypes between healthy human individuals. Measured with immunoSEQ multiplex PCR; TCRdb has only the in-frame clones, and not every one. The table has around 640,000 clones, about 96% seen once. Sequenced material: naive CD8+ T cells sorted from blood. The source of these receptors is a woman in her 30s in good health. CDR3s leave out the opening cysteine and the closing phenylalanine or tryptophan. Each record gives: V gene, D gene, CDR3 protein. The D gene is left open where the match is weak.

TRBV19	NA	ASSYFSGSLDNEQF
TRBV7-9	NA	ASSGGEGGQETQY
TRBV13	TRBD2	ASSPGGAGGPGELF
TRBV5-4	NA	ASSGDTDTQY
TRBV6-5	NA	ASTLGEAGELF
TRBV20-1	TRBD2	SAMGGYEQY
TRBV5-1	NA	ASSLGPEMNTEAF
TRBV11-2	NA	ASSLPGKNIQY
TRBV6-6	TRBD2	ATLGVTSGGETQY
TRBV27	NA	ASSPRGGHRRTEAF
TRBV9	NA	ASSAEGTQTYEQY
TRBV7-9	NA	ASSLVSGDGYT
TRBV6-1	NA	ASTIAVLDEEQY
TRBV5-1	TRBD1	ASDEGTGVVNEQY
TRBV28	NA	ASSPQSLGWDFNEKLF
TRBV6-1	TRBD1	ASIYRQGADGYT
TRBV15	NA	ATSRDSLGSGANVLT
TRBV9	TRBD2	ASSPRPGTSGYEQY
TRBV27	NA	ASSPRETVNQPQH
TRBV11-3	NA	ASSFVLWSGGELF
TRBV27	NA	ASTTLGRELF
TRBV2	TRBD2	ASSEGLAATYEQY
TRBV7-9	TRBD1	ASSFPGQGAYEQY
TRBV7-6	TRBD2	ASSLSGSWTSGSREQF